What follows is one T cell receptor (beta chain) and its context. This clonotype appeared a few times. The antigen it recognizes is unknown. No base-level quality is on record; no much larger clone is a single base apart. The meaning of the sample's treatment or condition label: allogeneic hematopoietic cell transplantation with graft depleted of TCRalphabeta T cells and CD19 B cells. Transplant recipients were children who received TCRalphabeta/CD19-depleted allogeneic hematopoietic cell grafts. This entry is derived from a study of T-cell reconstitution after alpha-beta-depleted transplantation in children (dated by TCRdb to about 2016). Broadly, across the study: T-cell immune reconstitution after TCRalphabeta/CD19-depleted allogeneic hematopoietic cell transplantation in children was quantitatively tracked in the study by means of TCR repertoire profiling.

The CDR3 has 14 amino acids, counting the end cysteine and valine. Only the CDR3 portion is preserved as DNA: 42 bases, with reading frame beginning at the first base. Trimming costs V 5 bases and J 6 bases, and their ends lie 17 bases apart. Overall results and qualifications from the work: The apparently early recovery of alphabetaT-cell counts about two months after transplant reportedly depended on only several hundred rapidly expanded clones that came from non-depleted graft cells. In some patients, the high TCRbeta diversity seen at day 60 was put down to recipient T cells and intrathymic progenitors that had survived conditioning. Hyperexpanded clone frequencies declined over subsequent months; after one year, T-cell counts and TCRbeta diversity were mostly attributed to newly produced T cells.

Libraries were prepared through PCR. The instrument given in TCRdb is Illumina HiSeq 2500. Molecular barcoding was employed in the preparation of TCR libraries, with unique molecular identifiers being used to normalize TCRbeta repertoire quantification. The public reads were reanalyzed by TCRdb: fastp trimming at Q25, MiXCR alignment, in-frame beta chains only. Each CDR3 protein appears once, grouped with its most common genes and DNA. This sample lists fewer than 550,000 distinct CDR3 sequences; around 10% were detected once. The ten largest clones take up 12% to 15% of the sample. This sequence uses TRBV12-3 or TRBV12-4 and TRBJ2-7; TRBD2 is a weak D gene call, 6 bases matching. This TCR was recovered from a female patient aged 2-9 years who had a stem cell transplant for aplastic anemia, so the T cells may come from the graft donor. The sequenced sample was PBMCs, mostly from graft donor cells, obtained 180 days after TCRalphabeta/CD19-depleted stem cell transplant. The CDR3: CASSLGRGLIEQYV. At the DNA level, the sequence is TGTGCCAGCAGTCTCGGACGGGGACTCATCGAGCAGTACGTC.